A selection of T cell receptor beta chains follows, all from one sample in a study of blood T cell repertoires in COVID-19. TCRdb's table, derived via immunoSEQ multiplex PCR, lists solely in-frame clones and lacks some. The table has about 300,000 clones, about nine tenths seen once. The sample taken for sequencing was peripheral blood. These receptors all stem from a woman under 40 who had recovered from COVID-19. Both conserved end residues are part of each CDR3. A D gene is named only where the DNA matches it firmly. Clone size is stated in some rows and not others, as once, few, many or a class when expanded.

cdr3_nt	cdr3_aa	j_call	d_call	v_call	clone_size
TGCGCCAGCAGCTTGGTCACAGGAAGAGGAGCAGATACGCAGTATTTT	CASSLVTGRGADTQYF	TRBJ2-3	.	TRBV5-1	.
TGTGCCAGCAGCTCCCTGCCGGGACAGGGGAACACCGGGGAGCTGTTTTTT	CASSSLPGQGNTGELFF	TRBJ2-2	TRBD1	TRBV5-8	.
TGCGCCAGCAGCCAGTCGCCTCAGGGAAACTATGGCTACACCTTC	CASSQSPQGNYGYTF	TRBJ1-2	.	TRBV4-1	.
TGTGCCAGCAGTTACGACAGGGGGCAGAAAGGCTACACCTTC	CASSYDRGQKGYTF	TRBJ1-2	TRBD1	TRBV7-9	.
TGTGCCAGTAGTATCCCCCTTCATAACGCGGGGGGCGGGTATAGCAATCAGCCCCAGCATTTT	CASSIPLHNAGGGYSNQPQHF	TRBJ1-5	.	TRBV19	.
TGTGCCAGCAGTGAGGGGGACACCATCACGAACACCGGGGAGCTGTTTTTT	CASSEGDTITNTGELFF	TRBJ2-2	.	TRBV11-2	.
TGTGCCAGCAGCCAGGGGACAGGAGGTGAAGCTTTCTTT	CASSQGTGGEAFF	TRBJ1-1	TRBD1	TRBV4-2	.
TGTGCCAGTAGTAGGGGGACTAGCGGGGGCACAGATACGCAGTATTTT	CASSRGTSGGTDTQYF	TRBJ2-3	TRBD2	TRBV19	.
TGTGCCAGCAGCTTTTCAGGGGGAGATCAGCCCCAGCATTTT	CASSFSGGDQPQHF	TRBJ1-5	TRBD1	TRBV7-9	few
TGTGCCAGCAGCCGGGACAGGTCCTACACTGAAGCTTTCTTT	CASSRDRSYTEAFF	TRBJ1-1	TRBD1	TRBV14	.
TGTGCCAGCAGCTTATATGGACAGACACAAGAGACCCAGTACTTC	CASSLYGQTQETQYF	TRBJ2-5	.	TRBV7-2	.